The next 16 T cell receptor beta chains were all read from a single sample in a study of CD8+ T cells in alopecia areata. Reverse transcribed after extraction, RNA yielded cDNA as the sequencing template. Data came from immunoSEQ multiplex PCR; TCRdb stores just in-frame clones and leaves some out. The data hold fewer than 250,000 clones, with under 80% observed a single time. Treatment noted: oral pan-JAK inhibitor, 5-10 mg twice daily. The sequenced sample was CD4+ T cells sorted from blood, obtained around week 49, from a patient treated with tofacitinib. These receptors all come from a human donor with alopecia areata.

This clone was counted a few times. The V and J genes are TRBV30 and TRBJ2-6, with D possibly TRBD1 on 5 matching bases. Germline V gene data show CDR1 as GTSNPN and CDR2 as SVGIG (reference sequence). The V end was cut by 4 bases, the J end by 4 bases, with 11 bases between. This CDR3 has 14 residues. The CDR3: CAWTSGLGANVLTF. Here the CDR3 DNA reads TGTGCCTGGACCTCAGGGTTAGGGGCCAACGTCCTGACTTTC.

The sample holds a few counts of this clone. This chain connects TRBV14 to TRBJ2-6; D call uncertain. Trimming took off 3 bases at V and 1 base at J, with 10 bases between the two ends. CDR3 length equals 16 residues. Germline V gives CDR1 SGHDN, CDR2 FVKESK. The CDR3 coding sequence is TGTGCCAGCAGCCAGGCTTGGAGTTCTGGGGCCAACGTCCTGACTTTC. Residues: CASSQAWSSGANVLTF.

V usage is TRBV30 and J usage is TRBJ2-2, with D unclear. Trimming removed 2 bases at V and 0 bases at J, with 7 bases between. The CDR3 covers 14 residues. CDR1 and CDR2 (germline): GTSNPN, SVGIG (reference sequence). CDR3 in DNA: TGTGCCTGGAGTAGTCCAGCGAACACCGGGGAGCTGTTTTTT. Amino acid sequence: CAWSSPANTGELFF. Filled out from reference TRBV30 and TRBJ2-2, the complete variable domain reads SQTIHQWPATLVQPVGSPLSLECTVEGTSNPNLYWYRQAAGRGLQLLFYSVGIGQISSEVPQNLSASRPQDRQFILSSKKLLLSDSGFYLCAWSSPANTGELFFGEGSRLTVL.

This chain joins TRBV2 and TRBJ1-1; D ambiguous. Germline values: CDR1 SNHLY, CDR2 FYNNEI. Trimming took off 6 bases at V and 1 base at J, with 18 bases between the two ends. This CDR3 has 16 amino acids. The CDR3 nucleotides are TGTGCCAGCAGGAGGGTGGGAGTGACGCAGAACACTGAAGCTTTCTTT. Translation gives CASRRVGVTQNTEAFF.

In this sample, this clone turned up once. The chain employs TRBV29-1 and TRBJ2-1; 13 nucleotides match TRBD2. The germline gives CDR1 SQVTM, CDR2 ANQGSEA. V lost 5 bases, J lost 12 bases, and 10 bases stayed unmatched. CDR3 length: 14 residues. The CDR3, as DNA: TGCAGCGTTCCAGCGGGACTAGCGGGGTTGGGGCAGTTCTTC. Translation gives CSVPAGLAGLGQFF.

This clone was recorded a few times. The chain has TRBV7-2 and TRBJ2-3; 10 positions match TRBD2. Germline V gene lookup returns CDR1 SGHTA and CDR2 FQGNSA. J gave up 0 bases and V 2 bases, and 8 bases lay outside the gene matches. This CDR3 has 18 amino acids. CDR3 nucleotide sequence: TGTGCCAGCAGCTTACCTCCAGCGGGGGGGACTAGCACAGATACGCAGTATTTT. Its translation is CASSLPPAGGTSTDTQYF.

The J gene is TRBJ2-5, the V gene TRBV10-3; 11 nucleotides line up with TRBD2. V gave up 4 bases and J gave up 0 bases; unmatched junction bases: 7. The germline gives CDR1 ENHRY, CDR2 SYGVKD. CDR3 length: 17 residues. The CDR3 region is CAISVGASGGYQETQYF. In DNA, the CDR3 is TGTGCCATCAGTGTCGGGGCTAGCGGGGGGTACCAAGAGACCCAGTACTTC.

This chain joins TRBV29-1 and TRBJ2-1, with 13 nucleotides matching TRBD2. V was pared by 6 bases and J by 9 bases, with 8 bases of the junction left unmatched. CDR3 length: 14 residues. CDR1 and CDR2 from the germline V gene are SQVTM and ANQGSEA. The DNA of the CDR3 is TGCAGCGTCAAGGGGACTAGCGGGGTCACTGAGCAGTTCTTC. Its protein product is CSVKGTSGVTEQFF.

This clone was seen once. The chain uses TRBV29-1 and TRBJ2-7, with no clear D. CDR3 length: 11 residues. The germline gives CDR1 SQVTM, CDR2 ANQGSEA. V was clipped by 7 bases and J by 0 bases, with 7 bases between them. The CDR3 DNA reads as TGCAGCGCCAGGATCTCCTACGAGCAGTACTTC. This gives the protein CSARISYEQYF.

A single count supports this clone. This chain uses TRBV30 with TRBJ1-5, with D possibly being TRBD1 (6 bases). Germline V CDR1 and CDR2: GTSNPN, SVGIG (reference sequence). CDR3 length equals 15 residues. V gave up 0 bases and J gave up 6 bases, with 15 bases separating them. The CDR3 DNA reads TGTGCCTGGAGTGTACGGGGGCGCGGAACTCAGCCCCAGCATTTT. This encodes CAWSVRGRGTQPQHF. Drawing the rest from reference TRBV30 and TRBJ1-5, the complete variable domain is SQTIHQWPATLVQPVGSPLSLECTVEGTSNPNLYWYRQAAGRGLQLLFYSVGIGQISSEVPQNLSASRPQDRQFILSSKKLLLSDSGFYLCAWSVRGRGTQPQHFGDGTRLSIL.

The V call is TRBV27, the J call TRBJ2-3; D ambiguous. Germline-derived CDR1 and CDR2 are MNHEY and SMNVEV (reference sequence). The CDR3 is made up of 13 amino acids. V lost 8 bases and J 2 bases, leaving 11 bases between the germline ends. The CDR3 sequence is CASGLGPTDTQYF. CDR3 nucleotide sequence: TGTGCCAGCGGGCTTGGGCCCACAGATACGCAGTATTTT.

This chain connects TRBV30 to TRBJ1-2; 7 nucleotides match TRBD1. CDR1 and CDR2 from the germline V gene are GTSNPN and SVGIG (reference sequence). V shed 2 bases, J shed 4 bases, and the junction held 7 bases outside the gene matches. The CDR3 totals 14 residues. CDR3 region: CAWSIGQEGYGYTF. In DNA form, the CDR3 reads TGTGCCTGGAGTATAGGACAGGAAGGCTATGGCTACACCTTC.

Only a few counts were recorded for this clone. V is TRBV19 and J is TRBJ1-5; possibly TRBD1 for D (6 bases). Germline CDR1 and CDR2: LNHDA and SQIVND (reference sequence). Trimming pared 8 bases from V and 7 bases from J, leaving 18 bases between. The CDR3 has 14 amino acids. Here the CDR3 reads CASCLTGGRQPQHF. CDR3 sequence (DNA): TGTGCCAGTTGTTTGACAGGAGGAAGACAGCCCCAGCATTTT.

The sample holds one count of this clone. V is TRBV29-1 and J is TRBJ2-1, with 11 bases that match TRBD2. Germline CDR1 and CDR2: SQVTM and ANQGSEA. This CDR3 region has 16 residues. V was clipped by 4 bases and J by 9 bases; unmatched bases: 14. The chain's CDR3 is CSVGPLLAGARSEQFF. For the CDR3, the DNA is TGCAGCGTTGGCCCCTTACTAGCGGGGGCTAGGAGTGAGCAGTTCTTC.

The V and J genes are TRBV29-1 and TRBJ2-3; 9 positions agree with TRBD2. From germline, CDR1 is SQVTM and CDR2 ANQGSEA. This CDR3 has 18 amino acids. With 2 bases clipped from V and 1 base from J, the junction kept 13 bases outside the gene matches. Here the CDR3 DNA reads TGCAGCGTTGAATTCGTAGCGGGGGCCCGCCCGGGCACAGATACGCAGTATTTT. Protein sequence: CSVEFVAGARPGTDTQYF.

The rearrangement uses TRBV2 and TRBJ1-2; D is unresolved. The CDR3 sequence is 14 residues long. CDR1 and CDR2 (germline): SNHLY, FYNNEI. Trimming took off 3 bases at V and 7 bases at J, with 15 bases between the two ends. The CDR3 loop is CASSEPLATRGYTF. CDR3 sequence (DNA): TGTGCCAGCAGTGAGCCACTGGCCACGCGTGGCTACACCTTC.